Sequencing of this T cell receptor (beta chain) was carried out in a study of blood T cell repertoires in COVID-19. The study drew participants aged about 18 to 89 years from about two dozen US areas. Participant-given clinical history determined each cohort assignment. The CDR3 extends over 15 amino acids. V shed 4 bases and J shed 2 bases, with 17 bases lying between them. CDR1 is SQVTM, CDR2 ANQGSEA, per germline. Per the study methods: Amplified reference gene primers provided the basis for estimating nucleated cell counts. Generated by immunoSEQ multiplex PCR, the TCRdb table keeps only in-frame clones and is missing some. V and J calls and clone size are those listed in that table; D and trimming were worked out from the DNA. The table shows 400,000 to 500,000 clones, with around nine tenths occurring only once.

Sequencing was performed on PBMCs or T cells enriched from blood (not recorded which). The chain has TRBV29-1 and TRBJ1-1, with D unclear. This receptor was taken from a woman aged 18-35 years who had been exposed to COVID-19. As DNA, the CDR3 is TGCAGCGTTGTTGGCAGAGTTCGGGTTAACACTGAAGCTTTCTTT. This encodes CSVVGRVRVNTEAFF.